Listed here are 27 T cell receptor beta chains from one sample, sequenced in a study of blood T cell repertoires in COVID-19. Generated by immunoSEQ multiplex PCR, the TCRdb table keeps only in-frame clones and is missing some. The table records about 42,000 clones, about 88% of them present only once. The sequenced sample consisted of peripheral blood. Every receptor here comes from a human donor in a cohort sampled during active COVID-19.

The V call is TRBV3-1 (or the pseudogene TRBV3-2), the J call TRBJ2-3, with a tentative D call TRBD2 (5 bases). The V gene's germline CDR1 is LGHDT and CDR2 YNNKEL (reference sequence). V lost 0 bases, J lost 5 bases, and 12 bases lay in between. This CDR3 is 15 amino acids long. DNA of the CDR3: TGTGCCAGCAGCCAAGATCCGCTAGCTGTAGATACGCAGTATTTT. As protein: CASSQDPLAVDTQYF.

Only a few counts were recorded for this clone. The V and J genes are TRBV29-1 and TRBJ1-1, with TRBD1 identical over 7 bases. V shed 7 bases, J shed 0 bases, and the junction held 5 bases outside the gene matches. This CDR3 comprises 13 residues. The germline gives CDR1 SQVTM, CDR2 ANQGSEA. The CDR3 here is CSATGQLNTEAFF. DNA of the CDR3: TGCAGCGCCACGGGACAGTTGAACACTGAAGCTTTCTTT.

The chain employs TRBV14 and TRBJ1-6; 10 positions agree with TRBD1. After removal of 4 bases from V and 6 bases from J, the junction contained 3 bases not matched to a gene. The CDR3 has 15 residues. Germline V CDR1 and CDR2: SGHDN, FVKESK. CDR3 nucleotide sequence: TGTGCCAGCAGCCGACAGGGGGCGGGTAATTCACCCCTCCACTTT. It encodes CASSRQGAGNSPLHF.

CDR3 region: CAISERGGGEQYV. CDR3 nucleotides: TGTGCCATCAGTGAGCGAGGGGGGGGCGAGCAGTACGTC. The gene calls are TRBV10-3 and TRBJ2-7, with a tentative D call TRBD2 (7 bases). This CDR3 comprises 13 residues. The ends were cut back, 2 bases at V and 6 bases at J, with 11 bases in the middle. Per germline, CDR1 ENHRY and CDR2 SYGVKD.

This rearrangement joins TRBV18 to TRBJ2-1; 11 bases line up with TRBD2. The CDR3 runs to 18 residues. Germline V gene lookup returns CDR1 KGHSH and CDR2 LQKENI. The J segment lost 6 bases and the V segment lost 0 bases, leaving 10 bases of the junction unmatched. Here the CDR3 reads CASSPPLTSGGPLNEQFF. As DNA, the CDR3 is TGTGCCAGCTCACCACCACTCACTAGCGGGGGCCCCCTCAATGAGCAGTTCTTC. Variable domain in full (rest from reference TRBV18 and TRBJ2-1): NAGVMQNPRHLVRRRGQEARLRCSPMKGHSHVYWYRQLPEEGLKFMVYLQKENIIDESGMPKERFSAEFPKEGPSILRIQQVVRGDSAAYFCASSPPLTSGGPLNEQFFGPGTRLTVL.

The chain joins TRBV6-5 to TRBJ1-2; D unclear. Per the germline V gene, CDR1 is MNHEY and CDR2 is SVGAGI. This CDR3 is 15 amino acids long. The V gene lost 0 bases and the J gene lost 5 bases, with 13 bases spanning the gap. The DNA of the CDR3 is TGTGCCAGCAGTTACTCGATTAACAACCCTTATGGCTACACCTTC. Translating gives CASSYSINNPYGYTF.

The chain combines TRBV7-2 with TRBJ2-7; the match to TRBD2 covers 8 bases. CDR3 length: 16 residues. V lost 5 bases, J lost 0 bases, and 9 bases stayed unmatched. Looked up from germline, CDR1 is SGHTA and CDR2 is FQGNSA. CDR3 nucleotides: TGTGCCAGCAGCCAAAGGTTAGCGGGGAGCTCCTACGAGCAGTACTTC. As protein: CASSQRLAGSSYEQYF.

The genes are TRBV5-4 and TRBJ1-4; D may be TRBD1 (6 bases). V shed 5 bases and J shed 3 bases, with 14 bases lying between them. The CDR3 length is 15 residues. Per germline, CDR1 SGHNT and CDR2 YYREEE (reference sequence). CDR3 DNA sequence: TGTGCCAGCAGTGTCGGACAGCCAGCTAATGAAAAACTGTTTTTT. Its translation: CASSVGQPANEKLFF.

V is TRBV5-4 and J is TRBJ2-3, with TRBD2 identical over 10 bases. Losses at the gene ends were 3 bases for V and 5 bases for J; bases not matched to a gene: 15. The germline CDR1 and CDR2 sequences are SGHNT and YYREEE (reference sequence). This CDR3 has 18 residues. The CDR3 loop reads CASSSSFLAGGRGDTQYF. CDR3 DNA sequence: TGTGCCAGCAGCTCATCCTTTTTAGCGGGGGGCCGAGGAGATACGCAGTATTTT.

This clone appeared a few times. J is TRBJ2-3 and V is TRBV9; D is possibly TRBD2 (6 bases). Deletions cut 4 bases from V and 3 bases from J, with 18 bases between. The CDR3 consists of 16 residues. Germline CDR1 SGDLS, CDR2 YYNGEE. In DNA, the CDR3 is TGTGCCAGCAGCTCAGGGACTTCCCTCTGGACAGATACGCAGTATTTT. It is translated as CASSSGTSLWTDTQYF.

The gene calls are TRBV2 and TRBJ1-5, with 7 bases lining up with TRBD1. The CDR3 runs to 16 residues. Trimming cost V 6 bases and J 0 bases; bases outside gene matches: 8. Germline CDR1 and CDR2: SNHLY and FYNNEI. The CDR3 bases are TGTGCCAGCAGCACCGGGACAGCTTATAGCAATCAGCCCCAGCATTTT. It codes for CASSTGTAYSNQPQHF.

The CDR3 coding sequence is TGTGCCAGCAGTTCATCGACAGGGGGCGTTGAAAAACTGTTTTTT. Protein sequence: CASSSSTGGVEKLFF. The genes are TRBV27 and TRBJ1-4; 10 bases map to TRBD1. CDR3 length: 15 residues. V dropped 4 bases and J dropped 7; count of bases not matched to a gene: 6. CDR1 MNHEY and CDR2 SMNVEV come from the germline V gene (reference sequence).

V and J are TRBV5-8 and TRBJ1-1, with D perhaps TRBD1 (5 bases). Deletions cut 6 bases from V and 0 bases from J, with 12 bases between. The length of the CDR3 is 14 residues. Per germline, CDR1 SGHTS and CDR2 YDEGEE. CDR3 DNA sequence: TGTGCCAGCACCTGGGGGGACCTGAACACTGAAGCTTTCTTT. Translating it yields CASTWGDLNTEAFF.

The V call is TRBV6-1, the J call TRBJ2-7; 9 bases agree with TRBD2. Germline CDR1 is MNHNS and CDR2 is SASEGT. This CDR3 region has 13 residues. J was trimmed by 3 bases and V by 3 bases; bases with no gene match: 0. This CDR3 is CASSERGGYEQYF. The CDR3, as DNA: TGTGCCAGCAGTGAGCGGGGGGGCTACGAGCAGTACTTC.

The chain recombines TRBV28 with TRBJ2-4; 7 positions agree with TRBD1. Germline trimming cut 6 bases from V and 1 base from J; bases unmatched to any gene: 3. The CDR3 loop spans 14 amino acids. CDR1 MDHEN and CDR2 SYDVKM come from the germline V gene. CDR3 region: CASRVGQAKNIQYF. The CDR3 nucleotides read TGTGCCAGCAGAGTGGGACAGGCCAAAAACATTCAGTACTTC. The complete variable domain, with remaining parts taken from reference TRBV28 and TRBJ2-4, reads DVKVTQSSRYLVKRTGEKVFLECVQDMDHENMFWYRQDPGLGLRLIYFSYDVKMKEKGDIPEGYSVSREKKERFSLILESASTNQTSMYLCASRVGQAKNIQYFGAGTRLSVL.

The chain joins TRBV5-6 to TRBJ2-5, with D possibly matching TRBD1 (6 bases). CDR3 length equals 15 residues. Between the trimmed V and J ends, which lost 3 bases and 5 bases, there was a span of 17 bases. CDR1 SGHDT and CDR2 YYEEEE come from the germline V gene. The CDR3 reads CASSSWTETRETQYF. CDR3 coding DNA: TGTGCCAGCAGCTCCTGGACAGAGACTCGGGAGACCCAGTACTTC.

This chain links TRBV27 with TRBJ1-1, with 9 bases lining up with TRBD1. CDR3 size: 18 residues. The junction had 18 bases not matched to a gene; V was cut back by 6 bases and J by 4 bases. CDR1 and CDR2 (germline): MNHEY, SMNVEV (reference sequence). The CDR3 sequence: CASSVGRGTGMLGTEAFF. DNA for the CDR3: TGTGCCAGCAGCGTTGGAAGGGGGACAGGGATGTTGGGCACTGAAGCTTTCTTT.

V and J are TRBV5-4 and TRBJ2-2; D is possibly TRBD1 (5 bases). Between the trimmed V and J ends, which lost 1 base and 4 bases, there was a span of 11 bases. From germline, CDR1 is SGHNT and CDR2 YYREEE (reference sequence). The CDR3 is 15 amino acids. CDR3 bases: TGTGCCAGCAGCTTGACAGGACGACTCACCGGGGAGCTGTTTTTT. This encodes CASSLTGRLTGELFF.

The J gene is TRBJ2-5, the V gene TRBV3-1 (or the pseudogene TRBV3-2); 10 bases are shared with TRBD2. The CDR3 runs 14 residues. Germline assignment: CDR1 LGHDT and CDR2 YNNKEL (reference sequence). V shed 1 base and J 7 bases; nucleotides not matched to a gene: 3. The CDR3 spells CASSQVASGGTQYF. The CDR3 DNA is TGTGCCAGCAGCCAAGTGGCTAGCGGGGGGACCCAGTACTTC.

The chain carries TRBV29-1 and TRBJ2-1; 10 bases fit TRBD2. This CDR3 contains 14 residues. CDR1 is SQVTM, CDR2 ANQGSEA, per germline. V trimming: 6 bases; J trimming: 6 bases; junction bases outside the gene matches: 8. In DNA form, the CDR3 reads TGCAGCGTAAGCCCTAGCGGGGGTCGCAATGAGCAGTTCTTC. It translates to CSVSPSGGRNEQFF.

This clone turned up a few times. This chain uses TRBV14 with TRBJ1-2, with D maybe TRBD1 (5 bases). This CDR3 spans 15 amino acids. CDR1 and CDR2 (germline): SGHDN, FVKESK. Trimming removed 0 bases from V and 5 bases from J, with 13 bases in between. In DNA form, the CDR3 reads TGTGCCAGCAGCCAAGATTTGGGGCCTGGGTATGGCTACACCTTC. This encodes CASSQDLGPGYGYTF.

This rearrangement joins TRBV28 to TRBJ1-4; 8 bases are shared with TRBD1. Germline V gives CDR1 MDHEN, CDR2 SYDVKM. The junction had 8 bases not matched to a gene; V was cut back by 5 bases and J by 3 bases. The CDR3 is 16 residues long. The CDR3 region has the DNA TGTGCCAGCAGTACCCAAGGGACAGGCCCTAATGAAAAACTGTTTTTT. This sequence encodes CASSTQGTGPNEKLFF.

The CDR3 DNA is TGTGCCAGCAGTTTAAGGGGAACAGGGGATTTAGCCAAAAACATTCAGTACTTC. Translating it yields CASSLRGTGDLAKNIQYF. J is TRBJ2-4 and V is TRBV27; 7 positions match TRBD1. The CDR3 runs to 18 residues. Trimming removed 2 bases from V and 0 bases from J; junction bases left unmatched: 10. Looked up from germline, CDR1 is MNHEY and CDR2 is SMNVEV (reference sequence).

V is TRBV18 and J is TRBJ2-2; 8 nucleotides align to TRBD2. CDR1 and CDR2 (germline): KGHSH, LQKENI. CDR3 length: 16 residues. After removal of 2 bases from V and 0 bases from J, the junction contained 2 bases not matched to a gene. The CDR3 coding sequence is TGTGCCAGCTCACCAGCGGGGGGATCGAACACCGGGGAGCTGTTTTTT. Residues: CASSPAGGSNTGELFF. The variable domain in full, with the rest retrieved from reference TRBV18 and TRBJ2-2, is NAGVMQNPRHLVRRRGQEARLRCSPMKGHSHVYWYRQLPEEGLKFMVYLQKENIIDESGMPKERFSAEFPKEGPSILRIQQVVRGDSAAYFCASSPAGGSNTGELFFGEGSRLTVL.

The chain couples TRBV19 to TRBJ2-2; 8 bases line up with TRBD1. CDR1 and CDR2 from the germline V gene are LNHDA and SQIVND (reference sequence). This CDR3 spans 16 amino acids. The junction had 10 bases not matched to a gene; V was cut back by 3 bases and J by 7 bases. As DNA, the CDR3 is TGTGCCAGTAGTATGGCCGGCAGGGGGCGAGGCGGGGAGCTGTTTTTT. The encoded protein is CASSMAGRGRGGELFF.

The chain uses TRBV11-3 and TRBJ2-5; TRBD2 aligns across 8 bases. The germline V gene encodes CDR1 SGHNT and CDR2 YENEEA. This CDR3 spans 16 amino acids. V was clipped by 1 base and J by 5 bases; unmatched bases: 9. In DNA, the CDR3 is TGTGCCAGCAGCTTAGCCGGGAGCGGGGGAGGTGAGACCCAGTACTTC. Translated, it gives CASSLAGSGGGETQYF.

The V call is TRBV5-1, the J call TRBJ1-2, with 8 bases lining up with TRBD1. J lost 6 bases, V lost 0 bases, and 7 bases had no gene match. CDR3 length equals 15 residues. Germline CDR1 and CDR2: SGHRS and YFSETQ. CDR3 nucleotide sequence: TGCGCCAGCAGCTTGGACAGGGGGGCTAGTGATGGCTACACCTTC. It yields the protein CASSLDRGASDGYTF.